A single TCR beta chain is shown here with its context. The sample originates from a study of monozygotic twins with inflammatory bowel disease. CDR3 size: 18 residues. The V gene's germline CDR1 is SGHAT and CDR2 FQDESV (reference sequence). TCRdb re-called the 5' RACE reads, yielding one record per CDR3 amino acid sequence without DNA. Its table lists about 330,000 distinct CDR3 sequences. The TCR comes from a human donor with ulcerative colitis or Crohn's disease, or a healthy co-twin of an affected twin (not recorded which). The chain links TRBV11-1 to TRBJ2-7; TCRdb picks TRBD1, but there is no DNA to check that call. Sequences were obtained from blood. The CDR3 sequence: CASSLEVFTQWGNYEQYF.